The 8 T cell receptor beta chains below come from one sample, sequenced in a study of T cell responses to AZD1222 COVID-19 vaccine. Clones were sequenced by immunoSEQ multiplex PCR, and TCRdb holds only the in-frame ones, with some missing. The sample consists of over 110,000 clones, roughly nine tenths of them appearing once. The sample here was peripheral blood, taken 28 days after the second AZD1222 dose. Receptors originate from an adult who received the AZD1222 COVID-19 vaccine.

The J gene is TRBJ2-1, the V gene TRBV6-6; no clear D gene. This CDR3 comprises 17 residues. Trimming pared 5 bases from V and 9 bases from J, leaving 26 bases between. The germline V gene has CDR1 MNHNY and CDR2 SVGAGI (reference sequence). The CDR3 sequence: CASSQNHLAVLAGEQFF. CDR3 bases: TGTGCCAGCAGTCAAAACCATTTGGCAGTTCTCGCTGGTGAGCAGTTCTTC.

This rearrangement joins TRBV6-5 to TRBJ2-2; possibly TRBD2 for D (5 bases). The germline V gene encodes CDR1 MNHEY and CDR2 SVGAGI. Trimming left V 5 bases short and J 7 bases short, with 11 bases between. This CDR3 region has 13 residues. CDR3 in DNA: TGTGCCAGCAGTCCTTTGGGAGACGGGGAGCTGTTTTTT. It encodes CASSPLGDGELFF.

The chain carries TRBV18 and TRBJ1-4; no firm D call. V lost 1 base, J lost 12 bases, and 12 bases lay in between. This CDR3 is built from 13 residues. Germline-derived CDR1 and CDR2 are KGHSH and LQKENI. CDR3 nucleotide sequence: TGTGCCAGCTCACCACAGGACCTCGGCGAACTGTTTTTT. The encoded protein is CASSPQDLGELFF.

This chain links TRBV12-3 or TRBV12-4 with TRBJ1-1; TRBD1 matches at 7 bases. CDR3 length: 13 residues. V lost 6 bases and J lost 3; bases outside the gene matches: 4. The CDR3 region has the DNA TGTGCCAGCAGGAGGACAGGAGACACTGAAGCTTTCTTT. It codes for CASRRTGDTEAFF.

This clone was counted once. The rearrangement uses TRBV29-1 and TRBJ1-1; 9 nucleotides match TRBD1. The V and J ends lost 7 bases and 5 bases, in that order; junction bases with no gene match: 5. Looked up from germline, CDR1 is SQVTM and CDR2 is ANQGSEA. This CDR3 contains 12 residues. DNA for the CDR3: TGCAGCGGGGGACAGGGATTAACTGAAGCTTTCTTT. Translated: CSGGQGLTEAFF.

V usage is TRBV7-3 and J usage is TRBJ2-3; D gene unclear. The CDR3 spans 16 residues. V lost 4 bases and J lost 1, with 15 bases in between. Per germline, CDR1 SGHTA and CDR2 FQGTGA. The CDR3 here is CASSSPMTSRTDTQYF. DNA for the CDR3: TGTGCCAGCAGCTCCCCTATGACGAGCCGCACAGATACGCAGTATTTT.

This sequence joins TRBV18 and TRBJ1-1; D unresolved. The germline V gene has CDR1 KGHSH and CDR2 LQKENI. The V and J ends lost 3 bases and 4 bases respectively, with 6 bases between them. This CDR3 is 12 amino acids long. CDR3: CASSPEITEAFF. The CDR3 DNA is TGTGCCAGCTCACCGGAGATCACTGAAGCTTTCTTT.

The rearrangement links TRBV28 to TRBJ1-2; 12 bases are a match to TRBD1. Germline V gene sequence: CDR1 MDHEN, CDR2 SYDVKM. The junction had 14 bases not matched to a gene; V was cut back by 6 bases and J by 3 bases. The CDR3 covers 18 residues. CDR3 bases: TGTGCCAGCAGCCACCTCCCTGGGACAGGGGGCACGGACTATGGCTACACCTTC. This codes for CASSHLPGTGGTDYGYTF.